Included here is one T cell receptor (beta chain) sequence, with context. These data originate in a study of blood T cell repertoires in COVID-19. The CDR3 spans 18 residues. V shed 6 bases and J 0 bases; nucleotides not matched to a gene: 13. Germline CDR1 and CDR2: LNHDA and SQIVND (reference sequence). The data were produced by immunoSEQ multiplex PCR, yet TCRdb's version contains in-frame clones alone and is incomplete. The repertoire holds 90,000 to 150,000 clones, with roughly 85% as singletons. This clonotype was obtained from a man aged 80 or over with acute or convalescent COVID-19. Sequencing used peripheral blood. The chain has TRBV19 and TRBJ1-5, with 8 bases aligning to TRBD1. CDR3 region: CASSYSGQGPHSNQPQHF. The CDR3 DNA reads TGTGCCAGTAGCTACTCCGGACAGGGACCTCATAGCAATCAGCCCCAGCATTTT.